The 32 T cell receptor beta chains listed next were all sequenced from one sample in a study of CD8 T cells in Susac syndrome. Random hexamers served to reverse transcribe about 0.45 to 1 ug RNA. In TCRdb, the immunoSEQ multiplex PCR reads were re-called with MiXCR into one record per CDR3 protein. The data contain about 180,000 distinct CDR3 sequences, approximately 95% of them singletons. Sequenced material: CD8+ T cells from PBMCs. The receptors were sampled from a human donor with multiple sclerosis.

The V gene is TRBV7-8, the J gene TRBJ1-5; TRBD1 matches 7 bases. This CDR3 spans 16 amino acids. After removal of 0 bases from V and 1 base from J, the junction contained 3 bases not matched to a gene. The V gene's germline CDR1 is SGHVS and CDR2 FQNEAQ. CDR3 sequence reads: CASSLAYRGSNQPQHF. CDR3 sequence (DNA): TGTGCCAGCAGCTTAGCGTACAGGGGAAGCAATCAGCCCCAGCATTTT.

DNA of the CDR3: TGTGCCAGCAGGGTAGACACCATCTCCTACGAGCAGTACTTC. Residues: CASRVDTISYEQYF. The genes are TRBV2 and TRBJ2-7; D unclear. Germline loops: CDR1 SNHLY, CDR2 FYNNEI. The ends were cut back, 6 bases at V and 0 bases at J, with 12 bases in the middle. CDR3 length equals 14 residues.

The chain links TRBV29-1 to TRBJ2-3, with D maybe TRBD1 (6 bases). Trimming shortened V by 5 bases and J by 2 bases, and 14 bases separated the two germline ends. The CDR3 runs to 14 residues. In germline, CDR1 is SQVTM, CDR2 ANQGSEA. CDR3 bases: TGCAGCGTTTGGGTCGGGACACTCACAGATACGCAGTATTTT. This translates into CSVWVGTLTDTQYF.

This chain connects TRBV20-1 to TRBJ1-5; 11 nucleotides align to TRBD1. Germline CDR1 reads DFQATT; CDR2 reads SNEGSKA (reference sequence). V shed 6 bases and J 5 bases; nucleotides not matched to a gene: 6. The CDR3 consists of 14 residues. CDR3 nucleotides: TGCAGTGCCCGGGACAGGGGGGTTGATCAGCCCCAGCATTTT. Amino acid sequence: CSARDRGVDQPQHF.

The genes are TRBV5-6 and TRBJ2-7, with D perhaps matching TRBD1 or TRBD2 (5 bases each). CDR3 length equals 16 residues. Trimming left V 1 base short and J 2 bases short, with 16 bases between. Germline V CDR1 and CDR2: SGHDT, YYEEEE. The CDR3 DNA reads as TGTGCCAGCAGCTTGACCCCGGGACCGAAACCCTACGAGCAGTACTTC. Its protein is CASSLTPGPKPYEQYF.

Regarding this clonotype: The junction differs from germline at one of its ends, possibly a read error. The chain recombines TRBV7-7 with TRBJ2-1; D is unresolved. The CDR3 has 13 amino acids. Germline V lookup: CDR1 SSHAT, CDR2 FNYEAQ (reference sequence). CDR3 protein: CASSLGIYNEQFF. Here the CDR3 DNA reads TGTGCTAGCAGCTTAGGTATCTACAATGAGCAGTTCTTC.

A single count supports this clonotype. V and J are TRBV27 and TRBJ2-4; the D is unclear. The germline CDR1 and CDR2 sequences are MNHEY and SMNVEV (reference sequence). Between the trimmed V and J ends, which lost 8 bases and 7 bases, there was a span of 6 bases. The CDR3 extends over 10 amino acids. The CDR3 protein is CASGQNIQYF. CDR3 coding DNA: TGTGCCAGCGGGCAGAACATTCAGTACTTC.

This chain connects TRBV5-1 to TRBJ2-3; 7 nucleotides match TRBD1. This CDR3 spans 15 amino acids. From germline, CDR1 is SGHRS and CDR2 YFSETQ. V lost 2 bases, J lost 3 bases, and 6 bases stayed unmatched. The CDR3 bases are TGCGCCAGCAGCTTTGAACAGGGGACGACAGATACGCAGTATTTT. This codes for CASSFEQGTTDTQYF.

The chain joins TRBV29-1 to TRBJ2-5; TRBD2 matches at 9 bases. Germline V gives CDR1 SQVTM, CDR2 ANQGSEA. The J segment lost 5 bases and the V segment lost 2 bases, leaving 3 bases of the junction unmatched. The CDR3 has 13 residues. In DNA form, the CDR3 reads TGCAGCGTTGAACTAGCGGGGTCGGAGACCCAGTACTTC. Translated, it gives CSVELAGSETQYF.

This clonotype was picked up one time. This CDR3 reads CASSLVLGWREETSYNEQFF. DNA of the CDR3: TGTGCCAGCAGCTTAGTGTTGGGATGGCGGGAGGAGACCAGCTACAATGAGCAGTTCTTC. This sequence joins TRBV11-1 and TRBJ2-1, with 8 bases lining up with TRBD2. Trimming took 1 base from V and 3 from J; bases not matched to a gene: 17. This CDR3 comprises 20 residues. The V gene's germline CDR1 is SGHAT and CDR2 FQDESV (reference sequence). Based on the CDR3 plus reference TRBV11-1 and TRBJ2-1, the full variable domain is EAEVAQSPRYKITEKSQAVAFWCDPISGHATLYWYRQILGQGPELLVQFQDESVVDDSQLPKDRFSAERLKGVDSTLKIQPAELGDSAMYLCASSLVLGWREETSYNEQFFGPGTRLTVL.

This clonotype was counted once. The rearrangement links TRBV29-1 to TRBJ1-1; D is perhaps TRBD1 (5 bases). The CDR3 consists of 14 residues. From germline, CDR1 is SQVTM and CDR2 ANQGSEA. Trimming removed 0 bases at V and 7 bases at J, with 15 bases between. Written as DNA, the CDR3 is TGCAGCGTTGAAGACGGGACCCGCGCTTTTGAAGCTTTCTTT. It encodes CSVEDGTRAFEAFF.

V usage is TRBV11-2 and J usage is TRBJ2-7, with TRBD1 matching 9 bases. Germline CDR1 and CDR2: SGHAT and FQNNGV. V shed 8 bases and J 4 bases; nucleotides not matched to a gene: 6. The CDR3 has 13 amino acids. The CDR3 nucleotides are TGTGCCAGCGAGGACAGGGGAGCATACGAGCAGTACTTC. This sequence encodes CASEDRGAYEQYF. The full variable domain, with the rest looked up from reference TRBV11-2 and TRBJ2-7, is EAGVAQSPRYKIIEKRQSVAFWCNPISGHATLYWYQQILGQGPKLLIQFQNNGVVDDSQLPKDRFSAERLKGVDSTLKIQPAKLEDSAVYLCASEDRGAYEQYFGPGTRLTVT.

As DNA, the CDR3 is TGTGCCACCGGAGCGGGAGTCGACACCGGGGAGCTGTTTTTT. Translating it yields CATGAGVDTGELFF. The chain is built from TRBV12-3 or TRBV12-4 and TRBJ2-2; 8 bases match TRBD2. Losses at the gene ends were 10 bases for V and 3 bases for J; bases not matched to a gene: 7. This CDR3 spans 14 amino acids.

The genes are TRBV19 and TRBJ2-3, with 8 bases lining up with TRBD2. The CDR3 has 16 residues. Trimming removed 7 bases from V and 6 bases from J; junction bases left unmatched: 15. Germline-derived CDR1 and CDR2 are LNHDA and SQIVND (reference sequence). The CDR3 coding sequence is TGTGCCAGTAACAGGGACGGCCGGGAGGGCCATGATACGCAGTATTTT. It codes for CASNRDGREGHDTQYF. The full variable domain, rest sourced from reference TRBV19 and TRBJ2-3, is DGGITQSPKYLFRKEGQNVTLSCEQNLNHDAMYWYRQDPGQGLRLIYYSQIVNDFQKGDIAEGYSVSREKKESFPLTVTSAQKNPTAFYLCASNRDGREGHDTQYFGPGTRLTVL.

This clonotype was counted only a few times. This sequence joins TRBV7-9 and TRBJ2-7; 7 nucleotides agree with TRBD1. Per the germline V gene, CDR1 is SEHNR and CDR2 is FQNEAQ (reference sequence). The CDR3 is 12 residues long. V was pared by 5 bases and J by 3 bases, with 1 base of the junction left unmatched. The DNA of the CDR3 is TGTGCCAGCAGCGGGGACAGCTACGAGCAGTACTTC. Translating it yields CASSGDSYEQYF. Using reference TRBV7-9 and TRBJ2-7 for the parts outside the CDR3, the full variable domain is DTGVSQNPRHKITKRGQNVTFRCDPISEHNRLYWYRQTLGQGPEFLTYFQNEAQLEKSRLLSDRFSAERPKGSFSTLEIQRTEQGDSAMYLCASSGDSYEQYFGPGTRLTVT.

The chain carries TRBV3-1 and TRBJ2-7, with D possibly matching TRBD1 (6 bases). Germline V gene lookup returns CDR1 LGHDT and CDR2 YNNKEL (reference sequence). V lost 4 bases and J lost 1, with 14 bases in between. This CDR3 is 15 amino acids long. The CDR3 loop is CASSPIGTTSYEQYF. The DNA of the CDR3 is TGTGCCAGCAGCCCCATTGGGACAACGTCCTACGAGCAGTACTTC.

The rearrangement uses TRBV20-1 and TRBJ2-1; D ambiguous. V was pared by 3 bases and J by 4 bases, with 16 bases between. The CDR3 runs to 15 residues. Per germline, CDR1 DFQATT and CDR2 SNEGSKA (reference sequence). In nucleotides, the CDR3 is TGCAGTGCTAGGCTGGGTAGGGCGTCGTACAATGAGCAGTTCTTC. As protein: CSARLGRASYNEQFF.

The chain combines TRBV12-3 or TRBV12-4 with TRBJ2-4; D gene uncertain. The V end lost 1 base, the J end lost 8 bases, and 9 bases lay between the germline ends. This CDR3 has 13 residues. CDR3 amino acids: CASSLGLLYIQYF. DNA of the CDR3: TGTGCCAGCAGTTTAGGCCTTTTGTACATTCAGTACTTC.

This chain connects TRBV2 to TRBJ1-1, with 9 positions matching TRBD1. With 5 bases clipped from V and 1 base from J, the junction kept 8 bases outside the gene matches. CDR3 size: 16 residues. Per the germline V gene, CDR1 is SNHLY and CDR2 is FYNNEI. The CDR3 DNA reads TGTGCCAGCAGTACCGGGACAGGGAGTTCGAACACTGAAGCTTTCTTT. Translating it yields CASSTGTGSSNTEAFF.

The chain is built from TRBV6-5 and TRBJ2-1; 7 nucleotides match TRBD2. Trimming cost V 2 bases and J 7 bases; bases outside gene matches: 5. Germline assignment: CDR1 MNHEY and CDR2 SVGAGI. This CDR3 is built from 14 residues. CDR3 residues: CASSYAGAGNEQFF. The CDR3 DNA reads TGTGCCAGCAGTTACGCGGGAGCGGGGAATGAGCAGTTCTTC.

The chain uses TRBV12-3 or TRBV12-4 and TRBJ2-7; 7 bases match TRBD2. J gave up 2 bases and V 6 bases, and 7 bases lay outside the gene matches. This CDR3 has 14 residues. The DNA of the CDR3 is TGTGCCAGCAGCGCGCTTGGGACTACCTACGAGCAGTACTTC. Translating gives CASSALGTTYEQYF.

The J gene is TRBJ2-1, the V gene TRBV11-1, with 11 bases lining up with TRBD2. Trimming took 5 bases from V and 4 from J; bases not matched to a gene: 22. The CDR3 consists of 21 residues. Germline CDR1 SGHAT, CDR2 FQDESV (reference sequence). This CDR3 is CASSPPGVASGGTISYNEQFF. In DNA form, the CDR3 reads TGTGCCAGCAGCCCCCCTGGGGTCGCTAGCGGGGGGACCATATCATACAATGAGCAGTTCTTC.

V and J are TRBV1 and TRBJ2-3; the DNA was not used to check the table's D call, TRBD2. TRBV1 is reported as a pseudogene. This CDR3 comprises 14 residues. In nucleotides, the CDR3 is TGCACCAGCAGCCGGTGCGGGAACTCAGATACGCAGTATTTT. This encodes CTSSRCGNSDTQYF.

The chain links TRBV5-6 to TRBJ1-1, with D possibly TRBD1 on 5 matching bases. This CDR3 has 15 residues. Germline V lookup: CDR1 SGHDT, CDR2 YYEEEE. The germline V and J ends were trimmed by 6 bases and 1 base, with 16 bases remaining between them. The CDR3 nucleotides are TGTGCCAGCACCAATTACAGGCCCCGGAACACTGAAGCTTTCTTT. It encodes CASTNYRPRNTEAFF.

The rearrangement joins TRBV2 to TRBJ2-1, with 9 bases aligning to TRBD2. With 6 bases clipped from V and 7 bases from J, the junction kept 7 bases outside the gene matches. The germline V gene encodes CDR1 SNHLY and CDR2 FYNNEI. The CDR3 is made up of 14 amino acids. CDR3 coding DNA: TGTGCCAGCAGGACGGCGGGAGGGCGGAATGAGCAGTTCTTC. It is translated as CASRTAGGRNEQFF.

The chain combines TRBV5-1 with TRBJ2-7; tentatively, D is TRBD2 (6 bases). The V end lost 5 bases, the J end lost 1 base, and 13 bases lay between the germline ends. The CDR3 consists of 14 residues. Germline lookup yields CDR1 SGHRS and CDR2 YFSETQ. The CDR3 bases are TGCGCCAGCAGGGAAACAGGAGGGTCCTACGAGCAGTACTTC. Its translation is CASRETGGSYEQYF.

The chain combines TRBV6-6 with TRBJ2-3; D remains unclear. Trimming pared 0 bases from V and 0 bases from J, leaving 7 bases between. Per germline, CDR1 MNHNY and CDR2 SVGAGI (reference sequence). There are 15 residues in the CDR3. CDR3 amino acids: CASSYSARSTDTQYF. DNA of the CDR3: TGTGCCAGCAGTTACTCGGCCCGGAGCACAGATACGCAGTATTTT.

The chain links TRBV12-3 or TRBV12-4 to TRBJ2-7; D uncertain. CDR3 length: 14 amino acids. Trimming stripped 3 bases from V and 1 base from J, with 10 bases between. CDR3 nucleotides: TGTGCCAGCAGTTTTGGCAGGCGATCCTACGAGCAGTACTTC. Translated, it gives CASSFGRRSYEQYF.

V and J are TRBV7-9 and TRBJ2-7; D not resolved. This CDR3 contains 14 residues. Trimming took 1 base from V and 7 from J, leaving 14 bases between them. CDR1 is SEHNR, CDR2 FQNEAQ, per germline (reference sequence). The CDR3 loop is CASSLEASWDEQYF. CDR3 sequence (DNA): TGTGCCAGCAGCTTAGAGGCCTCTTGGGATGAGCAGTACTTC. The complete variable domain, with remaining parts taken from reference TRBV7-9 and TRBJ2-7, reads DTGVSQNPRHKITKRGQNVTFRCDPISEHNRLYWYRQTLGQGPEFLTYFQNEAQLEKSRLLSDRFSAERPKGSFSTLEIQRTEQGDSAMYLCASSLEASWDEQYFGPGTRLTVT.

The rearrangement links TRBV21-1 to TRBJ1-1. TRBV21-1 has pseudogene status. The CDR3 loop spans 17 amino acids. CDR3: CASSRYKGSKMNTEAFF. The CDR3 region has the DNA TGTGCCAGCAGCAGATATAAGGGATCAAAAATGAACACTGAAGCTTTCTTT.

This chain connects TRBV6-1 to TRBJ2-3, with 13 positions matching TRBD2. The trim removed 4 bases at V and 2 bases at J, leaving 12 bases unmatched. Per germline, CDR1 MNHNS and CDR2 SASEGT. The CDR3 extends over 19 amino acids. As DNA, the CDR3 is TGTGCCAGCAGTGTCCTCAACAGGGGACTAGCGGGGTACACAGATACGCAGTATTTT. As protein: CASSVLNRGLAGYTDTQYF.

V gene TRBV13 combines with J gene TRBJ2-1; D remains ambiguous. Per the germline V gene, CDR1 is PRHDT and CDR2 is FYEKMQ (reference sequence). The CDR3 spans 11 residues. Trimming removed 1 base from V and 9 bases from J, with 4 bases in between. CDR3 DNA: TGTGCCAGCAGCTTAGTAAGTGAGCAGTTCTTC. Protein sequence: CASSLVSEQFF.